Listed below are T cell receptor beta chains from one sample, sequenced in a study of cytomegalovirus exposure and HLA in healthy donors. TCRdb keeps only in-frame clones here, not all; method: immunoSEQ multiplex PCR. This sample yields around 91,000 clones, of which 55% to 75% are seen a single time; roughly 3.2% belongs to the top ten. The material sequenced was PBMCs. The receptors were gathered from a man in his 60s in good health and CMV-seronegative. CDR3s include the opening cysteine and the closing phenylalanine or tryptophan. The order of the fields is V gene, CDR3 length, clone size, D gene, J gene, CDR3 protein, CDR3 DNA. A D gene is named only where the DNA matches it firmly. The size of a clone is reported for some rows only, either as once, few or many, or as a class for expanded clones.

V gene: TRBV5-4
CDR3 length: 17
clone size: NA
D gene: TRBD2
J gene: TRBJ2-3
CDR3 protein: CASSQGLAGAHGDTQYF
CDR3 DNA: TGTGCCAGCAGCCAGGGACTAGCGGGAGCCCACGGAGATACGCAGTATTTT

V gene: TRBV6-5
CDR3 length: 13
clone size: NA
D gene: NA
J gene: TRBJ1-2
CDR3 protein: CASRPQGNYGYTF
CDR3 DNA: TGTGCCAGCAGACCCCAGGGGAACTATGGCTACACCTTC

V gene: TRBV11-3
CDR3 length: 15
clone size: NA
D gene: NA
J gene: TRBJ2-4
CDR3 protein: CASSTRQIAKNIQYF
CDR3 DNA: TGTGCCAGCAGCACAAGACAGATAGCCAAAAACATTCAGTACTTC

V gene: TRBV25-1
CDR3 length: 15
clone size: few
D gene: TRBD2
J gene: TRBJ2-3
CDR3 protein: CASSEFTSGTDTQYF
CDR3 DNA: TGTGCCAGCAGTGAATTCACTAGCGGCACAGATACGCAGTATTTT

V gene: TRBV6-6
CDR3 length: 16
clone size: NA
D gene: NA
J gene: TRBJ2-7
CDR3 protein: CASSPSRGGASYEQYF
CDR3 DNA: TGTGCCAGCAGCCCTAGCCGAGGCGGAGCCTCCTACGAGCAGTACTTC

V gene: TRBV6-6
CDR3 length: 14
clone size: NA
D gene: TRBD2
J gene: TRBJ2-3
CDR3 protein: CASSTSGYTDTQYF
CDR3 DNA: TGTGCCAGCAGTACTAGCGGATACACAGATACGCAGTATTTT

V gene: TRBV6-5
CDR3 length: 13
clone size: NA
D gene: NA
J gene: TRBJ1-2
CDR3 protein: CASSRTENYGYTF
CDR3 DNA: TGTGCCAGCAGTAGGACAGAGAACTATGGCTACACCTTC

V gene: TRBV10-3
CDR3 length: 15
clone size: few
D gene: TRBD2
J gene: TRBJ2-7
CDR3 protein: CAISGGTSGGDEQYF
CDR3 DNA: TGTGCCATCAGCGGGGGGACTAGCGGGGGGGACGAGCAGTACTTC

V gene: TRBV19
CDR3 length: 14
clone size: NA
D gene: TRBD2
J gene: TRBJ2-3
CDR3 protein: CASSTSGGADTQYF
CDR3 DNA: TGTGCCAGTAGCACTAGCGGGGGGGCAGATACGCAGTATTTT

V gene: TRBV7-9
CDR3 length: 15
clone size: NA
D gene: NA
J gene: TRBJ2-2
CDR3 protein: CSSSLSGTLTRELFF
CDR3 DNA: TGTTCCAGCAGCTTAAGCGGGACACTGACGAGGGAGCTGTTTTTT

V gene: TRBV6-6
CDR3 length: 16
clone size: NA
D gene: TRBD1
J gene: TRBJ1-3
CDR3 protein: CASSFRQGTSGNTIYF
CDR3 DNA: TGTGCCAGCAGTTTTAGACAGGGGACCTCTGGAAACACCATATATTTT

V gene: TRBV5-5
CDR3 length: 13
clone size: NA
D gene: NA
J gene: TRBJ1-4
CDR3 protein: CASSTQVNEKLFF
CDR3 DNA: TGTGCCAGCAGCACACAGGTAAACGAAAAACTGTTTTTT

V gene: TRBV7-9
CDR3 length: 16
clone size: NA
D gene: TRBD2
J gene: TRBJ2-7
CDR3 protein: CSSSPRELAGPYEQYF
CDR3 DNA: TGTTCCAGCAGCCCCCGAGAGCTAGCGGGGCCCTACGAGCAGTACTTC

V gene: TRBV18
CDR3 length: 14
clone size: once
D gene: TRBD1
J gene: TRBJ2-7
CDR3 protein: CASSLQGAQDEQYF
CDR3 DNA: TGTGCCAGCTCACTACAGGGGGCGCAGGACGAGCAGTACTTC

V gene: TRBV2
CDR3 length: 12
clone size: once
D gene: NA
J gene: TRBJ1-1
CDR3 protein: CASSPRIFEAFF
CDR3 DNA: TGTGCCAGCAGCCCGAGGATTTTTGAAGCTTTCTTT

V gene: TRBV4-1
CDR3 length: 18
clone size: NA
D gene: TRBD2
J gene: TRBJ2-3
CDR3 protein: CASSQTGTSGLSTDTQYF
CDR3 DNA: TGCGCCAGCAGCCAGACAGGGACTAGCGGCCTATCCACAGATACGCAGTATTTT

V gene: TRBV19
CDR3 length: 18
clone size: NA
D gene: NA
J gene: TRBJ2-3
CDR3 protein: CASSIRWEAADYTDTQYF
CDR3 DNA: TGTGCCAGTAGTATCCGATGGGAGGCGGCAGACTACACAGATACGCAGTATTTT

V gene: TRBV5-1
CDR3 length: 14
clone size: NA
D gene: NA
J gene: TRBJ1-6
CDR3 protein: CASSPDRNNSPLHF
CDR3 DNA: TGCGCCAGCAGCCCGGACAGAAATAATTCACCCCTCCACTTT

V gene: TRBV19
CDR3 length: 14
clone size: few
D gene: TRBD1
J gene: TRBJ2-6
CDR3 protein: CASRQGFGANVLTF
CDR3 DNA: TGTGCCAGTCGACAGGGGTTTGGGGCCAACGTCCTGACTTTC

V gene: TRBV6-1
CDR3 length: 14
clone size: NA
D gene: NA
J gene: TRBJ1-5
CDR3 protein: CASSRGAGNQPQHF
CDR3 DNA: TGTGCCAGCAGCAGGGGTGCGGGCAATCAGCCCCAGCATTTT

V gene: TRBV5-1
CDR3 length: 14
clone size: NA
D gene: TRBD1
J gene: TRBJ2-7
CDR3 protein: CASSLWDRDHEQYF
CDR3 DNA: TGCGCCAGCAGCTTGTGGGACAGGGACCACGAGCAGTACTTC

V gene: TRBV5-1
CDR3 length: 14
clone size: NA
D gene: TRBD1
J gene: TRBJ1-2
CDR3 protein: CASSTRQGDYGYTF
CDR3 DNA: TGCGCCAGCAGCACTCGACAGGGGGACTATGGCTACACCTTC

V gene: TRBV11-1
CDR3 length: 13
clone size: NA
D gene: NA
J gene: TRBJ2-5
CDR3 protein: CASSFAGEETQYF
CDR3 DNA: TGTGCCAGCAGCTTCGCAGGGGAAGAGACCCAGTACTTC

V gene: TRBV19
CDR3 length: 15
clone size: NA
D gene: TRBD1
J gene: TRBJ2-7
CDR3 protein: CASSRDRGFPYEQYF
CDR3 DNA: TGTGCCAGTAGCCGAGACAGGGGTTTTCCCTACGAGCAGTACTTC

V gene: TRBV5-1
CDR3 length: 17
clone size: NA
D gene: TRBD1
J gene: TRBJ1-1
CDR3 protein: CASSLSAGGFHDTEAFF
CDR3 DNA: TGCGCCAGCAGCTTGTCTGCAGGGGGCTTTCATGACACTGAAGCTTTCTTT

V gene: TRBV5-1
CDR3 length: 15
clone size: NA
D gene: NA
J gene: TRBJ2-2
CDR3 protein: CASSLATGGDGELFF
CDR3 DNA: TGCGCCAGCAGCTTGGCTACAGGTGGGGACGGGGAGCTGTTTTTT

V gene: TRBV30
CDR3 length: 18
clone size: NA
D gene: TRBD1
J gene: TRBJ1-2
CDR3 protein: CAWSVHAAGGWWGYGYTF
CDR3 DNA: TGTGCCTGGAGTGTACATGCGGCAGGGGGCTGGTGGGGCTATGGCTACACCTTC

V gene: TRBV21-1
CDR3 length: 16
clone size: NA
D gene: NA
J gene: TRBJ2-1
CDR3 protein: CASNRSGQGFYNEQFF
CDR3 DNA: TGTGCCAGCAACAGATCGGGACAGGGTTTCTACAATGAGCAGTTCTTC

V gene: TRBV2
CDR3 length: 12
clone size: NA
D gene: NA
J gene: TRBJ1-2
CDR3 protein: CASSANGSGYTF
CDR3 DNA: TGTGCCAGCAGTGCCAACGGGTCCGGCTACACCTTC

V gene: TRBV2
CDR3 length: 15
clone size: NA
D gene: NA
J gene: TRBJ1-3
CDR3 protein: CASGRASSSGNTIYF
CDR3 DNA: TGTGCCAGCGGGAGGGCATCGAGCTCTGGAAACACCATATATTTT

V gene: TRBV4-2
CDR3 length: 17
clone size: NA
D gene: NA
J gene: TRBJ1-5
CDR3 protein: CASSQEGVGYSNQPQHF
CDR3 DNA: TGTGCCAGCAGCCAAGAAGGGGTCGGCTATAGCAATCAGCCCCAGCATTTT

V gene: TRBV30
CDR3 length: 14
clone size: few
D gene: TRBD2
J gene: TRBJ2-7
CDR3 protein: CAWNVAGVRGEQYF
CDR3 DNA: TGTGCCTGGAACGTAGCGGGAGTTCGTGGCGAGCAGTACTTC

V gene: TRBV7-2
CDR3 length: 13
clone size: few
D gene: NA
J gene: TRBJ2-6
CDR3 protein: CASEFSGANVLTF
CDR3 DNA: TGTGCCAGCGAGTTCTCTGGGGCCAACGTCCTGACTTTC

V gene: TRBV30
CDR3 length: 13
clone size: NA
D gene: NA
J gene: TRBJ2-5
CDR3 protein: CALGASRGETQYF
CDR3 DNA: TGTGCCTTGGGGGCCTCGAGGGGCGAGACCCAGTACTTC

V gene: TRBV2
CDR3 length: 14
clone size: NA
D gene: NA
J gene: TRBJ1-5
CDR3 protein: CASSRQVSNQPQHF
CDR3 DNA: TGTGCCAGCAGCAGGCAGGTTAGCAATCAGCCCCAGCATTTT

V gene: TRBV7-2
CDR3 length: 16
clone size: few
D gene: TRBD2
J gene: TRBJ2-2
CDR3 protein: CASSFTLGLASGELFF
CDR3 DNA: TGTGCCAGCAGCTTTACCTTGGGACTAGCTTCCGGGGAGCTGTTTTTT

V gene: TRBV30
CDR3 length: 14
clone size: NA
D gene: NA
J gene: TRBJ2-4
CDR3 protein: CAWSVTGSKNIQYF
CDR3 DNA: TGTGCCTGGAGTGTCACAGGGAGTAAAAACATTCAGTACTTC

V gene: TRBV9
CDR3 length: 15
clone size: NA
D gene: TRBD1
J gene: TRBJ2-5
CDR3 protein: CASSVGDRIQETQYF
CDR3 DNA: TGTGCCAGCAGCGTGGGGGACAGGATCCAAGAGACCCAGTACTTC

V gene: TRBV19
CDR3 length: 15
clone size: NA
D gene: TRBD2
J gene: TRBJ2-1
CDR3 protein: CASRRTSGGADEQFF
CDR3 DNA: TGTGCCAGTAGGAGGACTAGCGGGGGGGCGGATGAGCAGTTCTTC

V gene: TRBV4-1
CDR3 length: 20
clone size: NA
D gene: TRBD2
J gene: TRBJ2-5
CDR3 protein: CASSQGSWPSGGIFQETQYF
CDR3 DNA: TGCGCCAGCAGCCAAGGTTCGTGGCCTAGCGGGGGGATCTTCCAAGAGACCCAGTACTTC

V gene: TRBV6-5
CDR3 length: 15
clone size: NA
D gene: TRBD2
J gene: TRBJ2-7
CDR3 protein: CASSYSPLAGVEQYF
CDR3 DNA: TGTGCCAGCAGTTACTCGCCCCTAGCGGGAGTCGAGCAGTACTTC